This paragraph reports one TCR beta chain. Its antigen is undetermined. The CDR3 length is 12 residues. In germline, CDR1 is MDHEN, CDR2 SYDVKM. V lost 7 bases to trimming and J lost 3 bases, with 10 bases between them. This sample is part of a study of T-cell reconstitution after alpha-beta-depleted transplantation in children. Findings and caveats of the study: T-cell counts and diversity at one year following transplant were attributed mainly to newly produced T cells.

A TCRbeta library incorporating unique molecular identifiers was prepared. TCRdb processed the PCR reads anew with MiXCR; each CDR3 protein has one entry. The sample contains around 120,000 distinct CDR3 sequences, roughly 23% of which appear only once. The chain joins TRBV28 to TRBJ2-7; the D is unclear. This clonotype was obtained from a male patient under 10 years old who had a stem cell transplant for chronic granulomatous disease, so the T cells may come from the graft donor. The sequences come from PBMCs, mostly from graft donor cells, collected 180 days after TCRalphabeta/CD19-depleted stem cell transplant. The CDR3 protein is CASTPDGYEQYF. The CDR3 DNA reads as TGTGCCAGCACCCCTGACGGCTACGAGCAGTACTTC.